This TCR beta chain was documented in a study of post-analysis software for immune sequencing data. Whole-study results and caveats: People with multiple sclerosis had a significantly lower normalized Chao1 diversity than controls did. Elevated frequency relative to controls characterized roughly five TRBV segments in patients, TRBV5-6, TRBV5-1 and TRBV20-1 among them. Batch-mates among the samples co-clustered strongly by F measure.

This clonotype was seen a handful of times. The antigen is undetermined. CDR1 and CDR2 from the germline V gene are SGHTA and FQGNSA. The CDR3 sequence is 15 residues long. The TCR beta cDNA libraries contained unique molecular identifiers. TCRdb reanalysed the PCR reads using MiXCR and keeps one entry per CDR3 protein. The table has 400,000 to 500,000 distinct CDR3 sequences, less than 40% seen once. The specimen sequenced was blood. The chain recombines TRBV7-2 with TRBJ2-5, with 10 nucleotides matching TRBD2. The J call may be faulty, since TRBJ2-7 better matches the DNA end. This TCR came from a girl aged 2 to 10 with multiple sclerosis. CDR3 loop: CASSFPTSGIYEQYF. In nucleotides, the CDR3 is TGTGCCAGCAGCTTTCCAACTAGCGGGATATACGAGCAGTACTTC.